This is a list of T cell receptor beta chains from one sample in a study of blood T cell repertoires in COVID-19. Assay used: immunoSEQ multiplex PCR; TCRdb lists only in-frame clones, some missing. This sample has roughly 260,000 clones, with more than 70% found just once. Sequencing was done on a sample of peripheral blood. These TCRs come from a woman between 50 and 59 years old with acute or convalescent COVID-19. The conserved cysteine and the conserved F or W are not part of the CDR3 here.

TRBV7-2 ASSLVGLAGVADTQY
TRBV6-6 ASVSLQKLF
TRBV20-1 SASRAGLGSYNEQF
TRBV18 ASSMDRSSYEQY
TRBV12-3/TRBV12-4 ASSPRDEQY
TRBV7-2 ASSLYEASGNTIY
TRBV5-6 ASSYDRALYSGNTIY
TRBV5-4 ASTREPLAQPHRDTQY
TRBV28 ASKGTSGSRLGYEQY
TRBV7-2 ASSLVGTTGNTIY
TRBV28 ASSLGSDRRAF
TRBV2 ASNRLGETQY
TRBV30 AWTRQGNTEAF
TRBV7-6 ASRTGTSGVEQF